A single sample is the source of the 2 T cell receptor beta chains below, sequenced in a study of blood T cell repertoires in COVID-19. The assay was immunoSEQ multiplex PCR, and TCRdb's table has in-frame clones only and misses some. The repertoire includes about 430,000 clones, 88% of them detected once, and approximately 1.3% sits in the top ten. Sequenced: PBMCs or T cells enriched from blood (not recorded which). These receptors originate from a woman younger than 30 who had been exposed to COVID-19.

CDR3 DNA: TGTGCCAGCAGTTCCTCCGGACAGGGAGGTGAAAAACTGTTTTTT. Protein sequence: CASSSSGQGGEKLFF. The rearrangement joins TRBV28 to TRBJ1-4; 8 bases align to TRBD1. CDR3 length: 15 residues. Per the germline V gene, CDR1 is MDHEN and CDR2 is SYDVKM. V trimming: 4 bases; J trimming: 7 bases; junction bases outside the gene matches: 8.

The chain links TRBV5-1 to TRBJ2-7; 8 bases map to TRBD1. The length of the CDR3 is 12 residues. Germline CDR1 and CDR2: SGHRS and YFSETQ. V lost 5 bases and J lost 5; bases outside the gene matches: 3. The CDR3 sequence is CASRTGQDEQYF. For the CDR3, the DNA is TGCGCCAGCAGAACGGGACAGGACGAGCAGTACTTC.